One and the same sample provided the 15 T cell receptor beta chains below, sequenced in a study of blood T cell repertoires in COVID-19. Sequencing was performed with immunoSEQ multiplex PCR; in TCRdb, only in-frame clones are kept and a portion is missing. The sample carries a few hundred thousand clones, around nine tenths recorded once. Input material: peripheral blood. The source of these receptors is a woman aged 18-29 years who had recovered from COVID-19.

The chain couples TRBV4-1 to TRBJ1-6; 7 positions match TRBD1. CDR1 and CDR2 from the germline V gene are MGHRA and YSYEKL. The V and J ends lost 4 bases and 7 bases, in that order; junction bases with no gene match: 4. The CDR3 extends over 14 amino acids. The CDR3 region is CASSLGTVNSPLHF. CDR3 bases: TGCGCCAGCAGCCTCGGGACAGTAAATTCACCCCTCCACTTT.

V and J are TRBV27 and TRBJ1-2, with a possible D match to TRBD1 (6 bases). CDR1 and CDR2 (germline): MNHEY, SMNVEV (reference sequence). V was pared by 4 bases and J by 5 bases, with 14 bases between. The length of the CDR3 is 14 residues. The CDR3 loop reads CASSYQGLGYGYTF. CDR3 DNA: TGTGCCAGCAGTTATCAGGGGTTGGGGTATGGCTACACCTTC.

The chain has TRBV29-1 and TRBJ1-2; D might be TRBD1 (6 bases). Germline V gives CDR1 SQVTM, CDR2 ANQGSEA. CDR3 length: 13 amino acids. Trimming removed 4 bases at V and 8 bases at J, with 17 bases between. The CDR3 nucleotides are TGCAGCGTTGGGGCAGGGGAGCTCTTAGGCTACACCTTC. This translates into CSVGAGELLGYTF. The full variable domain, its missing parts supplied by reference TRBV29-1 and TRBJ1-2, is SAVISQKPSRDICQRGTSLTIQCQVDSQVTMMFWYRQQPGQSLTLIATANQGSEATYESGFVIDKFPISRPNLTFSTLTVSNMSPEDSSIYLCSVGAGELLGYTFGSGTRLTVV.

The chain employs TRBV7-2 and TRBJ2-7, with D possibly TRBD2 on 5 matching bases. V was clipped by 3 bases and J by 3 bases, with 9 bases between them. The CDR3 sequence is 13 residues long. The V gene's germline CDR1 is SGHTA and CDR2 FQGNSA. The CDR3 loop reads CASSLRLIYEQYF. DNA for the CDR3: TGTGCCAGCAGCTTGAGACTAATCTACGAGCAGTACTTC.

The rearrangement joins TRBV15 to TRBJ2-5; a weak D match, TRBD1 (5 bases). Germline V CDR1 and CDR2: LNHNV, YYDKDF (reference sequence). The germline V and J ends were trimmed by 1 base and 1 base, with 10 bases remaining between them. The CDR3 sequence is 15 residues long. The CDR3 here is CATSRVATAQETQYF. In nucleotides, the CDR3 is TGTGCCACCAGCAGAGTGGCGACAGCCCAAGAGACCCAGTACTTC.

The J gene is TRBJ1-1, the V gene TRBV7-8; D unclear. The CDR3 is made up of 13 amino acids. Germline CDR1 and CDR2: SGHVS and FQNEAQ. V gave up 1 base and J gave up 1 base, with 4 bases separating them. CDR3 amino acids: CASSLGRNTEAFF. As DNA, the CDR3 is TGTGCCAGCAGCTTAGGCAGGAACACTGAAGCTTTCTTT. Full variable domain (remainder filled in from reference TRBV7-8 and TRBJ1-1): GAGVSQSPRYKVAKRGQDVALRCDPISGHVSLFWYQQALGQGPEFLTYFQNEAQLDKSGLPSDRFFAERPEGSVSTLKIQRTQQEDSAVYLCASSLGRNTEAFFGQGTRLTVV.

The chain employs TRBV6-5 and TRBJ2-1; TRBD2 matches at 8 bases. The CDR3 extends over 16 amino acids. Trimming at V came to 4 bases and at J to 3 bases, leaving 8 bases not matched to a gene. Germline CDR1 MNHEY, CDR2 SVGAGI. The CDR3 here is CASSSGIGRVYNEQFF. CDR3 DNA sequence: TGTGCCAGCAGTTCTGGAATCGGGAGGGTCTACAATGAGCAGTTCTTC.

The gene calls are TRBV9 and TRBJ1-2; a possible D gene is TRBD1 (6 bases). In germline, CDR1 is SGDLS, CDR2 YYNGEE. This CDR3 contains 13 residues. V dropped 0 bases and J dropped 4 bases, with 7 bases sitting between them. In DNA form, the CDR3 reads TGTGCCAGCAGCGTAGGACAGGTCTATGGCTACACCTTC. Protein sequence: CASSVGQVYGYTF.

V and J are TRBV11-3 and TRBJ2-7; 11 positions agree with TRBD2. The CDR3 extends over 20 amino acids. Trimming removed 7 bases from V and 6 bases from J; junction bases left unmatched: 26. The germline CDR1 and CDR2 sequences are SGHNT and YENEEA. The CDR3 reads CASISRRRPELAGALAEQYF. Here the CDR3 DNA reads TGTGCCAGCATCTCCCGAAGGCGTCCCGAACTAGCGGGAGCTTTAGCCGAGCAGTACTTC. The whole variable domain, remainder taken from reference TRBV11-3 and TRBJ2-7, is EAGVVQSPRYKIIEKKQPVAFWCNPISGHNTLYWYLQNLGQGPELLIRYENEEAVDDSQLPKDRFSAERLKGVDSTLKIQPAELGDSAVYLCASISRRRPELAGALAEQYFGPGTRLTVT.

The chain recombines TRBV7-2 with TRBJ2-7; no clear D gene. This CDR3 has 13 amino acids. The germline CDR1 and CDR2 sequences are SGHTA and FQGNSA. V gave up 5 bases and J gave up 2 bases, with 10 bases separating them. The CDR3: CASSAQTAYEQYF. CDR3 nucleotides: TGTGCCAGCAGCGCGCAGACTGCCTACGAGCAGTACTTC.

This chain uses TRBV19 with TRBJ2-1; D remains unclear. V lost 3 bases, J lost 0 bases, and 6 bases lay in between. Germline V gene data show CDR1 as LNHDA and CDR2 as SQIVND (reference sequence). The CDR3 totals 14 residues. The CDR3 nucleotides are TGTGCCAGTAGTATTGGCACCTCCTACAATGAGCAGTTCTTC. Translation gives CASSIGTSYNEQFF. Full variable domain (outside the CDR3, taken from reference TRBV19 and TRBJ2-1): DGGITQSPKYLFRKEGQNVTLSCEQNLNHDAMYWYRQDPGQGLRLIYYSQIVNDFQKGDIAEGYSVSREKKESFPLTVTSAQKNPTAFYLCASSIGTSYNEQFFGPGTRLTVL.

V and J are TRBV7-8 and TRBJ2-1; TRBD2 agrees at 10 bases. Trimming cost V 2 bases and J 7 bases; bases outside gene matches: 11. The germline gives CDR1 SGHVS, CDR2 FQNEAQ. The CDR3 loop spans 17 amino acids. DNA for the CDR3: TGTGCCAGCAGCTTACGGCTAGCGGGAGTATCGGGGAATGAGCAGTTCTTC. As protein: CASSLRLAGVSGNEQFF.

The chain is built from TRBV5-6 and TRBJ2-7; D gene ambiguous. V lost 0 bases and J 2 bases, leaving 9 bases between the germline ends. Germline values: CDR1 SGHDT, CDR2 YYEEEE. The CDR3 contains 14 residues. This CDR3 is CASSLGSSTYEQYF. DNA of the CDR3: TGTGCCAGCAGCTTGGGGAGCTCGACCTACGAGCAGTACTTC.

This clone was counted a few times. The rearrangement joins TRBV10-3 to TRBJ2-7, with 11 bases that match TRBD2. With V trimmed by 8 bases and J by 3 bases, 3 bases remained unmatched. There are 13 residues in the CDR3. Looked up from germline, CDR1 is ENHRY and CDR2 is SYGVKD. The CDR3 DNA reads TGTGCCATCGCCGGGACTAGCGGCTACGAGCAGTACTTC. Translating gives CAIAGTSGYEQYF.

The chain couples TRBV2 to TRBJ1-1; the match to TRBD1 covers 10 bases. CDR3 length equals 15 residues. The J segment lost 5 bases and the V segment lost 6 bases, leaving 9 bases of the junction unmatched. Germline V gene lookup returns CDR1 SNHLY and CDR2 FYNNEI. This chain's CDR3 is CASSARTGGGTEAFF. Written as DNA, the CDR3 is TGTGCCAGCAGCGCAAGGACAGGGGGGGGAACTGAAGCTTTCTTT.